These T cell receptor beta chains were read from a single sample in a study of shared clonotypes between healthy human individuals. The protocol was immunoSEQ multiplex PCR, while the TCRdb copy is restricted to in-frame clones and leaves out a portion. The sample carries 2 million to 2.5 million clones, 80% to 95% recorded once. Source material: naive CD4+ T cells from PBMCs. These receptors came from a man between 18 and 29 years old in good health. Some clones in this sample may be carry-over from other donors' samples. Both conserved end residues are part of each CDR3. Fields, in order: CDR3 protein, CDR3 DNA, D gene, V gene, clone size, J gene. A D gene is named only where the DNA matches it firmly. Rows may omit the clone size; those that give it use once, few, many or a size class.

CDR3 protein: CASRRGGSYEQYF; CDR3 DNA: TGTGCCAGCCGAAGGGGGGGCTCCTACGAGCAGTACTTC; D gene: NA; V gene: TRBV28; clone size: NA; J gene: TRBJ2-7
CDR3 protein: CASSIASGRDNEQFF; CDR3 DNA: TGTGCCAGCAGCATAGCCTCAGGGAGAGACAATGAGCAGTTCTTC; D gene: NA; V gene: TRBV11-3; clone size: NA; J gene: TRBJ2-1
CDR3 protein: CASSSRTGTGETQYF; CDR3 DNA: TGTGCCAGCAGCTCTCGCACCGGGACTGGGGAGACCCAGTACTTC; D gene: NA; V gene: TRBV11-2; clone size: NA; J gene: TRBJ2-5
CDR3 protein: CASSELKTVVQTQYF; CDR3 DNA: TGTGCCAGCAGTGAATTAAAGACAGTTGTTCAGACCCAGTACTTC; D gene: NA; V gene: TRBV25-1; clone size: NA; J gene: TRBJ2-5
CDR3 protein: CASSASGTGNGYTF; CDR3 DNA: TGTGCCAGCAGCGCCTCCGGGACAGGGAACGGCTACACCTTC; D gene: TRBD1; V gene: TRBV5-4; clone size: NA; J gene: TRBJ1-2
CDR3 protein: CASSSPETEAFF; CDR3 DNA: TGTGCCAGCAGTTCTCCTGAGACTGAAGCTTTCTTT; D gene: NA; V gene: TRBV6-1; clone size: NA; J gene: TRBJ1-1
CDR3 protein: CASSLWASGGLNEQFF; CDR3 DNA: TGTGCCAGCAGCTTATGGGCTAGCGGGGGTCTCAATGAGCAGTTCTTC; D gene: TRBD2; V gene: TRBV7-2; clone size: NA; J gene: TRBJ2-1
CDR3 protein: CASSRLRVRDDMNTEAFF; CDR3 DNA: TGTGCCAGCAGCAGACTCCGGGTCCGAGATGACATGAACACTGAAGCTTTCTTT; D gene: NA; V gene: TRBV13; clone size: NA; J gene: TRBJ1-1
CDR3 protein: CASSFPGTYNTGELFF; CDR3 DNA: TGTGCCAGCAGCTTCCCTGGGACTTACAACACCGGGGAGCTGTTTTTT; D gene: NA; V gene: TRBV5-8; clone size: NA; J gene: TRBJ2-2
CDR3 protein: CASSLWTGGDTEAFF; CDR3 DNA: TGCGCCAGCAGCCTCTGGACAGGGGGCGACACTGAAGCTTTCTTT; D gene: TRBD1; V gene: TRBV4-1; clone size: NA; J gene: TRBJ1-1
CDR3 protein: CASRETRGSGQPQHF; CDR3 DNA: TGTGCCAGCAGGGAGACCAGGGGATCTGGTCAGCCCCAGCATTTT; D gene: NA; V gene: TRBV6-1; clone size: NA; J gene: TRBJ1-5
CDR3 protein: CAISEDRGYTEAFF; CDR3 DNA: TGTGCCATCAGTGAGGACAGGGGTTACACTGAAGCTTTCTTT; D gene: TRBD1; V gene: TRBV10-3; clone size: NA; J gene: TRBJ1-1
CDR3 protein: CATTGLANTGELFF; CDR3 DNA: TGTGCCACCACAGGGCTTGCTAACACCGGGGAGCTGTTTTTT; D gene: NA; V gene: TRBV7-9; clone size: NA; J gene: TRBJ2-2
CDR3 protein: CASSLAGSGNTIYF; CDR3 DNA: TGTGCCAGCAGTTTAGCCGGCTCTGGAAACACCATATATTTT; D gene: NA; V gene: TRBV28; clone size: NA; J gene: TRBJ1-3
CDR3 protein: CASSPGTSGMGEQYF; CDR3 DNA: TGTGCCAGTTCACCTGGGACTAGCGGGATGGGCGAGCAGTACTTC; D gene: TRBD2; V gene: TRBV18; clone size: NA; J gene: TRBJ2-7
CDR3 protein: CASRGGQGRNEQYF; CDR3 DNA: TGTGCCAGCAGGGGGGGACAGGGGCGGAACGAGCAGTACTTC; D gene: TRBD1; V gene: TRBV27; clone size: NA; J gene: TRBJ2-7
CDR3 protein: CASSRPGLAPYEQYF; CDR3 DNA: TGTGCCAGCAGTCGGCCGGGACTAGCGCCCTACGAGCAGTACTTC; D gene: TRBD2; V gene: TRBV28; clone size: once; J gene: TRBJ2-7
CDR3 protein: CASSLGILAGFTDTQYF; CDR3 DNA: TGTGCCAGCAGCTTAGGAATACTAGCGGGGTTCACAGATACGCAGTATTTT; D gene: TRBD2; V gene: TRBV7-8; clone size: NA; J gene: TRBJ2-3
CDR3 protein: CASSRGTAPEDIQYF; CDR3 DNA: TGTGCCAGCAGTAGGGGGACAGCCCCCGAGGACATTCAGTACTTC; D gene: TRBD1; V gene: TRBV27; clone size: NA; J gene: TRBJ2-4
CDR3 protein: CASRNQVNTEAFF; CDR3 DNA: TGTGCCAGCAGGAACCAGGTTAACACTGAAGCTTTCTTT; D gene: NA; V gene: TRBV6-4; clone size: NA; J gene: TRBJ1-1
CDR3 protein: CASSPQGFAGELFF; CDR3 DNA: TGTGCCAGCAGCCCCCAGGGGTTCGCCGGGGAGCTGTTTTTT; D gene: NA; V gene: TRBV9; clone size: NA; J gene: TRBJ2-2
CDR3 protein: CASSLLTGGHEQYF; CDR3 DNA: TGTGCCAGCAGTTTACTCACAGGGGGGCACGAGCAGTACTTC; D gene: TRBD1; V gene: TRBV28; clone size: NA; J gene: TRBJ2-7
CDR3 protein: CASSLALGALGEAFF; CDR3 DNA: TGTGCCAGCAGCTTAGCTTTAGGGGCCTTGGGTGAAGCTTTCTTT; D gene: NA; V gene: TRBV7-2; clone size: NA; J gene: TRBJ1-1
CDR3 protein: CASSSIGQGEGNTIYF; CDR3 DNA: TGTGCCAGCAGCTCCATAGGACAGGGGGAGGGAAACACCATATATTTT; D gene: TRBD1; V gene: TRBV7-9; clone size: NA; J gene: TRBJ1-3
CDR3 protein: CASSQDRAEVDGYTF; CDR3 DNA: TGTGCCAGCAGCCAAGATAGGGCGGAGGTCGATGGCTACACCTTC; D gene: NA; V gene: TRBV4-2; clone size: NA; J gene: TRBJ1-2
CDR3 protein: CASTQYTGTYGYTF; CDR3 DNA: TGTGCCAGCACCCAGTACACAGGGACCTATGGCTACACCTTC; D gene: NA; V gene: TRBV28; clone size: NA; J gene: TRBJ1-2
CDR3 protein: CSVRLAGRYEQFF; CDR3 DNA: TGCAGCGTTCGACTAGCGGGAAGGTATGAGCAGTTCTTC; D gene: TRBD2; V gene: TRBV29-1; clone size: NA; J gene: TRBJ2-1
CDR3 protein: CAISGGRYNEKLFF; CDR3 DNA: TGTGCCATCAGTGGGGGCAGGTATAATGAAAAACTGTTTTTT; D gene: NA; V gene: TRBV10-3; clone size: NA; J gene: TRBJ1-4
CDR3 protein: CASRLGDLNYGYTF; CDR3 DNA: TGTGCCAGCAGGCTGGGGGACCTTAACTATGGCTACACCTTC; D gene: NA; V gene: TRBV28; clone size: NA; J gene: TRBJ1-2
CDR3 protein: CAISEPSSLNNEQFF; CDR3 DNA: TGTGCCATCAGTGAGCCCAGCTCGTTAAACAATGAGCAGTTCTTC; D gene: NA; V gene: TRBV10-3; clone size: NA; J gene: TRBJ2-1
CDR3 protein: CATREANTGELFF; CDR3 DNA: TGTGCCACTCGGGAGGCCAACACCGGGGAGCTGTTTTTT; D gene: TRBD2; V gene: TRBV19; clone size: NA; J gene: TRBJ2-2
CDR3 protein: CASSLVWQRYEQYF; CDR3 DNA: TGTGCCAGCAGCTTGGTGTGGCAGCGCTACGAGCAGTACTTC; D gene: NA; V gene: TRBV5-5; clone size: NA; J gene: TRBJ2-7